The T cell receptor beta chain under discussion was sequenced for a study of cytomegalovirus exposure and HLA in healthy donors. Study-wide results and caveats: Some highly shared sequence variants likely arose as a pipeline artifact.

With 60 Vbeta and 13 Jbeta primers, the PCR was carried out. Sequencing used immunoSEQ multiplex PCR; TCRdb keeps in-frame clones, though not all of them. The table has 150,000 or so clones, over 60% seen once; the top ten hold approximately 3%. CDR1 is SGHDT and CDR2 is YYEEEE in the germline V gene. This CDR3 region has 15 residues. The V and J ends lost 4 bases and 6 bases, in that order; junction bases with no gene match: 10. Note on this clone: The antigen remains unidentified.

This sequence originates from a male donor in good health and CMV-seronegative. The chain uses TRBV5-6 and TRBJ2-1; 7 nucleotides align to TRBD2. The sample taken for sequencing was PBMCs. The CDR3 loop is CASSTFRGSINEQFF. DNA for the CDR3: TGTGCCAGCAGCACCTTTCGCGGGAGCATCAATGAGCAGTTCTTC.